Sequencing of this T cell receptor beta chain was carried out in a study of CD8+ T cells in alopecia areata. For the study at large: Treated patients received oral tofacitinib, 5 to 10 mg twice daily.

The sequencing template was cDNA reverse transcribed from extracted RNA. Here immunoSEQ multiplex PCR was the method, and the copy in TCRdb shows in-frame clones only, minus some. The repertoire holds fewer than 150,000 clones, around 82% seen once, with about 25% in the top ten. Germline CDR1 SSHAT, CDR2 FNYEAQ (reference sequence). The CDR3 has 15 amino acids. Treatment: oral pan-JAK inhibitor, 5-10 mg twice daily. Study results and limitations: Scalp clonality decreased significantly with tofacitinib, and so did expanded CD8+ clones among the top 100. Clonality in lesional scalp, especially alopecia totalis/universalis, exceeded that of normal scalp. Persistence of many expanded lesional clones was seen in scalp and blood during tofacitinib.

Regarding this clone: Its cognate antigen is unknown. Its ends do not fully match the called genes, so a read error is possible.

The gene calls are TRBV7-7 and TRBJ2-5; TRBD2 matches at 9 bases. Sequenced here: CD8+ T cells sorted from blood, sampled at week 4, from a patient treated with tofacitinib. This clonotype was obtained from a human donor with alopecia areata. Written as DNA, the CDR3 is TGTGCTAGCAGTTTGAGCGGCGGGGGGGCGGAGACCCAGTACTTC. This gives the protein CASSLSGGGAETQYF.